What follows describes a single T cell receptor (beta chain). Its specificity is not known. This entry comes from a study of identical twins. Findings of the study overall: Cross-sectional statistics, not tracking of the same donors, supported the conclusions. Beta out-of-frame sequences displayed a weaker excess of sharing between twins.

TCRdb redid the calling of the 5' RACE reads with MiXCR, one entry per CDR3 protein. There are hundreds of thousands of distinct CDR3 sequences in the sample; 21% occur only once, and about 4.3% lies in the top ten. CDR1 SGHKS and CDR2 YYEKEE come from the germline V gene (reference sequence). The CDR3 extends over 15 amino acids. The ends were cut back, 1 base at V and 0 bases at J, with 8 bases in the middle. These data were also reused for a study on T cells expressing NK-cell markers. This second report adds: Eight donors were sequenced, seven testing HCMV-seropositive and one testing seronegative.

Sequencing was performed on PBMCs. This TCR was sampled from a woman in her late teens or twenties in good health. The chain combines TRBV5-5 with TRBJ1-5, with no clear D. DNA of the CDR3: TGTGCCAGCAGCTTGACAGCGTATAGCAATCAGCCCCAGCATTTT. Amino acid sequence: CASSLTAYSNQPQHF.